Below are 4 T cell receptor beta chains sequenced from a single sample in a study of technical replicates of blood from several donors. The table came from immunoSEQ multiplex PCR; TCRdb's copy has only in-frame clones and leaves some out. The table includes some 62,000 clones, approximately 86% detected once. Material for sequencing was PBMCs. Receptor source: a human donor in good health. Some clones in this sample may be carry-over from other donors' samples.

The gene calls are TRBV19 and TRBJ1-2, with a weak D call TRBD1 (6 bases). Germline V lookup: CDR1 LNHDA, CDR2 SQIVND (reference sequence). The CDR3 loop spans 12 amino acids. V dropped 6 bases and J dropped 4 bases, with 9 bases sitting between them. In DNA, the CDR3 is TGTGCCAGTAGACTACAGGGCTATGGCTACACCTTC. It encodes CASRLQGYGYTF.

The chain links TRBV27 to TRBJ2-3; 7 positions match TRBD1. The CDR3 covers 15 residues. With V trimmed by 3 bases and J by 2 bases, 5 bases remained unmatched. Per germline, CDR1 MNHEY and CDR2 SMNVEV (reference sequence). CDR3 DNA: TGTGCCAGCAGTTTGCGGACAGGTCACACAGATACGCAGTATTTT. It is translated as CASSLRTGHTDTQYF.

The chain joins TRBV6-6 to TRBJ2-7, with 10 bases fitting TRBD2. Losses at the gene ends were 6 bases for V and 3 bases for J; bases not matched to a gene: 8. Germline V gives CDR1 MNHNY, CDR2 SVGAGI (reference sequence). CDR3 length equals 15 residues. The CDR3 loop reads CASRERTSGLYEQYF. The CDR3 nucleotides read TGTGCCAGCAGGGAAAGGACTAGCGGCCTCTACGAGCAGTACTTC.

This clone was recorded only once. This sequence joins TRBV19 and TRBJ2-1; TRBD1 agrees at 8 bases. CDR1 and CDR2 (germline): LNHDA, SQIVND (reference sequence). J lost 6 bases, V lost 1 base, and 2 bases had no gene match. This CDR3 spans 14 amino acids. The CDR3 region has the DNA TGTGCCAGTAGTATAGCAACAGGGGGCAATGAGCAGTTCTTC. It encodes CASSIATGGNEQFF.